A selection of T cell receptor beta chains follows, all from one sample in a study of cytomegalovirus exposure and HLA in healthy donors. TCRdb's table, derived via immunoSEQ multiplex PCR, lists solely in-frame clones and lacks some. The table lists approximately 140,000 clones, with approximately 1.5% in the top ten. Sequencing was done on a sample of PBMCs. The receptors here all came from a woman in her forties in good health and CMV-seronegative. CDR3s leave out the opening cysteine and the closing phenylalanine or tryptophan. The order of the fields is J gene, D gene, V gene, CDR3 length, CDR3 protein. A D gene is named only where the DNA matches it firmly.

>TRBJ1-4|TRBD1|TRBV2|13
ASIKRTGNDEKLF
>TRBJ1-2|-|TRBV5-1|13
ASSPQAGSSYGYT
>TRBJ2-7|TRBD1|TRBV6-5|12
ASSRDREGYEQY
>TRBJ1-2|TRBD1|TRBV29-1|14
SVVVTDRGRSYGYT
>TRBJ1-4|-|TRBV4-2|14
ASSQELGRGDEKLF
>TRBJ2-3|TRBD2|TRBV4-2|17
ASSQDSGRMAGGADTQY
>TRBJ1-5|TRBD1|TRBV30|14
AWSSPRTGSNQPQH
>TRBJ1-5|TRBD1|TRBV15|17
ATSRDLLGAGGSNQPQH
>TRBJ1-1|-|TRBV5-1|13
ASSLDRPVGTEAF
>TRBJ1-1|-|TRBV25-1|12
ASSLGSMNTEAF
>TRBJ2-5|-|TRBV7-6|13
ASSLRLGLRETQY
>TRBJ1-6|TRBD1|TRBV11-2|16
ASSQKPRGIRDNSPLH
>TRBJ1-6|TRBD1|TRBV5-4|13
ASSFERTGDSPLH
>TRBJ1-2|TRBD1|TRBV4-3|12
ASSQDRGRDGYT
>TRBJ1-1|-|TRBV9|11
ASSQDWNTEAF
>TRBJ2-5|-|TRBV7-3|11
ASSLNPGETQY
>TRBJ2-1|TRBD2|TRBV15|13
ATSPVAGGYNEQF
>TRBJ2-2|TRBD2|TRBV9|14
ASSASSGGAFGELF
>TRBJ2-3|-|TRBV7-2|14
ASSLAGGGIEDTQY
>TRBJ2-7|TRBD1|TRBV10-3|13
AIRPDRGPAYEQY
>TRBJ2-5|TRBD2|TRBV29-1|11
SVSGGPQETQY
>TRBJ2-2|TRBD1|TRBV2|13
ASLYGTATTGELF
>TRBJ1-2|-|TRBV19|11
ASSIDRNYGYT
>TRBJ1-2|TRBD1|TRBV9|14
ASSVEVEGALGGYT
>TRBJ2-7|TRBD1|TRBV4-1|13
ASSTRQGGYYEQY
>TRBJ1-5|TRBD1|TRBV30|13
AWSVTPQGNQPQH
>TRBJ2-3|TRBD2|TRBV11-3|15
ASSLGRRGELTDTQY
>TRBJ1-5|-|TRBV27|12
ASSFTGLNQPQH
>TRBJ1-4|-|TRBV19|12
ATMAWRTNEKLF
>TRBJ1-1|-|TRBV7-8|11
ASSLGGETEAF
>TRBJ2-2|TRBD1|TRBV5-4|13
ASSGPDRVTGELF
>TRBJ1-6|-|TRBV19|14
ASKNPQSSGDSPLH
>TRBJ2-2|-|TRBV2|11
ASSDSRPGELF
>TRBJ2-3|TRBD2|TRBV5-1|13
ASSLGGTTPNTQY
>TRBJ2-7|TRBD1|TRBV7-4|13
ASSLAGTGYLEQY
>TRBJ2-7|-|TRBV18|10
ASSPVGREQY
>TRBJ1-2|TRBD1|TRBV7-3|12
ASSPGQGSEGYT
>TRBJ2-3|TRBD2|TRBV28|13
ASSLPLAGTDTQY
>TRBJ2-3|TRBD2|TRBV19|13
ASSIQRGITDTQY
>TRBJ2-1|-|TRBV28|12
ASIRGSSYNEQF
>TRBJ1-2|TRBD1|TRBV10-3|12
AISEYPGGNGYT
>TRBJ1-2|TRBD1|TRBV5-1|14
ASSLGTGANNYGYT
>TRBJ2-1|TRBD1|TRBV19|12
ASSRGQGIGEQF
>TRBJ1-5|-|TRBV10-3|13
AISLSANSNQPQH